Presented here are 20 T cell receptor beta chains from one specimen sequenced in a study of OX40 agonist ivuxolimab in advanced cancers. Profiling relied on immunoSEQ multiplex PCR, and the TCRdb table lists in-frame clones only, not all of them. Among around 56,000 clones, about 89% were seen once, and the ten largest hold about 1.1%. Sequenced material: CD4+ or CD8+ T cells sorted from blood, taken in a trial of the OX40 agonist ivuxolimab. The receptors come from an adult with an advanced solid tumor such as melanoma, head and neck, liver or kidney cancer.

The J gene is TRBJ1-4, the V gene TRBV28, with D hard to call. The CDR3 is made up of 15 amino acids. V lost 5 bases to trimming and J lost 1 base, with 11 bases between them. Germline CDR1 and CDR2: MDHEN and SYDVKM. In DNA form, the CDR3 reads TGTGCCAGCAGTGCGGACGGTGAAACTAATGAAAAACTGTTTTTT. Translating gives CASSADGETNEKLFF.

The J gene is TRBJ1-2, the V gene TRBV7-9; D is perhaps TRBD1 (5 bases). Germline V gene data show CDR1 as SEHNR and CDR2 as FQNEAQ (reference sequence). Trimming left V 4 bases short and J 4 bases short, with 16 bases between. This CDR3 spans 15 amino acids. CDR3 protein: CASSYRDRTPYGYTF. Here the CDR3 DNA reads TGTGCCAGCAGCTATCGGGACCGTACTCCCTATGGCTACACCTTC.

The chain carries TRBV7-9 and TRBJ2-3; maybe TRBD2 (5 bases). Per the germline V gene, CDR1 is SEHNR and CDR2 is FQNEAQ (reference sequence). Trimming left V 1 base short and J 8 bases short, with 7 bases between. This CDR3 is 12 amino acids long. The CDR3 bases are TGTGCCAGCAGCTTAGTGGCGGGTACGCAGTATTTT. The encoded protein is CASSLVAGTQYF.

J is TRBJ2-1 and V is TRBV28; TRBD2 matches at 8 bases. CDR3 size: 15 residues. CDR1 MDHEN and CDR2 SYDVKM come from the germline V gene. The V segment lost 3 bases and the J segment 0 bases; nucleotides outside the gene matches: 1. CDR3 residues: CASSFREGSYNEQFF. CDR3 nucleotide sequence: TGTGCCAGCAGTTTCCGGGAGGGCTCCTACAATGAGCAGTTCTTC.

The gene calls are TRBV5-4 and TRBJ1-2, with D possibly being TRBD1 (6 bases). The CDR3 totals 13 residues. The V gene's germline CDR1 is SGHNT and CDR2 YYREEE (reference sequence). Trimming shortened V by 4 bases and J by 7 bases, and 14 bases separated the two germline ends. CDR3 DNA sequence: TGTGCCAGCAGCCCCCAAGGGACATCTGGCTACACCTTC. It yields the protein CASSPQGTSGYTF.

The chain employs TRBV5-1 and TRBJ2-1; D is possibly TRBD1 (5 bases). Germline lookup yields CDR1 SGHRS and CDR2 YFSETQ. The CDR3 is made up of 15 amino acids. V lost 2 bases and J lost 6, with 15 bases in between. CDR3 sequence: CASSFVRASGNEQFF. The CDR3, as DNA: TGCGCCAGCAGCTTCGTCAGGGCCTCAGGCAATGAGCAGTTCTTC.

This sequence joins TRBV18 and TRBJ2-5; D call uncertain. The germline gives CDR1 KGHSH, CDR2 LQKENI. The CDR3 runs to 14 residues. V was shortened by 4 bases and J by 2 bases, with 11 bases between the two germline ends. CDR3 in DNA: TGTGCCAGCTCACTCGGTGGGGAACAAGAGACCCAGTACTTC. Translation gives CASSLGGEQETQYF.

The V and J genes are TRBV7-3 and TRBJ2-4, with D possibly being TRBD1 (5 bases). CDR3 size: 17 residues. Germline V CDR1 and CDR2: SGHTA, FQGTGA. V gave up 1 base and J gave up 0 bases, with 13 bases separating them. CDR3 protein: CASSLKTRTLAKNIQYF. The CDR3 DNA sequence: TGTGCCAGCAGCTTAAAGACCAGGACACTAGCCAAAAACATTCAGTACTTC.

The V and J genes are TRBV11-2 and TRBJ2-2; D ambiguous. CDR1 and CDR2 from the germline V gene are SGHAT and FQNNGV. Trimming cost V 5 bases and J 0 bases, with 7 bases left between them. The CDR3 is 14 residues long. This chain's CDR3 is CASSLLTNTGELFF. CDR3 sequence (DNA): TGTGCCAGCAGCCTCCTAACGAACACCGGGGAGCTGTTTTTT.

This chain joins TRBV7-9 and TRBJ2-1; no definite D call. Germline V lookup: CDR1 SEHNR, CDR2 FQNEAQ (reference sequence). V gave up 8 bases and J gave up 9 bases, with 14 bases separating them. This CDR3 has 12 residues. In nucleotides, the CDR3 is TGTGCCAGCGGCGTAGGTCAGATTGAGCAGTTCTTC. Residues: CASGVGQIEQFF.

This rearrangement joins TRBV9 to TRBJ1-5; no reliable D call. The germline CDR1 and CDR2 sequences are SGDLS and YYNGEE. Trimming removed 5 bases at V and 2 bases at J, with 11 bases between. The CDR3 totals 14 residues. The CDR3 spells CASSPGVGNQPQHF. In DNA, the CDR3 is TGTGCCAGCAGTCCCGGAGTAGGCAATCAGCCCCAGCATTTT.

The rearrangement uses TRBV5-6 and TRBJ2-7, with D possibly being TRBD1 or TRBD2 (6 bases each). Germline assignment: CDR1 SGHDT and CDR2 YYEEEE. V was trimmed by 1 base and J by 8 bases, leaving 13 bases between them. The CDR3 extends over 13 amino acids. CDR3 nucleotide sequence: TGTGCCAGCAGCTTGTCTTTCGGGGGCCAGCAGTACTTC. Protein product: CASSLSFGGQQYF.

This clone occurred once. This rearrangement joins TRBV7-9 to TRBJ2-2; possibly TRBD1 or TRBD2 for D (5 bases each). This CDR3 is built from 13 residues. Germline V lookup: CDR1 SEHNR, CDR2 FQNEAQ (reference sequence). V lost 10 bases and J 2 bases, leaving 11 bases between the germline ends. This chain's CDR3 is CANGTANTGELFF. The CDR3 bases are TGTGCCAACGGGACGGCAAACACCGGGGAGCTGTTTTTT.

The CDR3 protein is CASSLAPREAQETQYF. In nucleotides, the CDR3 is TGCGCCAGCAGCTTAGCCCCTCGGGAGGCACAAGAGACCCAGTACTTC. The chain combines TRBV5-1 with TRBJ2-5; 7 nucleotides match TRBD2. V was pared by 2 bases and J by 2 bases, with 9 bases of the junction left unmatched. The V gene's germline CDR1 is SGHRS and CDR2 YFSETQ. The CDR3 contains 16 residues.

The V call is TRBV28, the J call TRBJ1-3; possible D gene TRBD1, 5 bases. The CDR3 length is 16 residues. Trimming left V 6 bases short and J 2 bases short, with 17 bases between. CDR1 MDHEN and CDR2 SYDVKM come from the germline V gene. DNA of the CDR3: TGTGCCAGCAGCCGCCGTGGGGACTATACTGGAAACACCATATATTTT. Its translation is CASSRRGDYTGNTIYF.

The DNA for the CDR3 is TGTGCCGCTTGGGATTCGGTTGAGCAGTTCTTC. Its translation is CAAWDSVEQFF. V usage is TRBV28 and J usage is TRBJ2-1, with no clear D. Trimming pared 11 bases from V and 9 bases from J, leaving 14 bases between. Germline CDR1 reads MDHEN; CDR2 reads SYDVKM. The CDR3 covers 11 residues.

The genes are TRBV19 and TRBJ2-1; TRBD2 aligns across 7 bases. The V gene's germline CDR1 is LNHDA and CDR2 SQIVND (reference sequence). Trimming at V came to 3 bases and at J to 4 bases, leaving 3 bases not matched to a gene. The CDR3 runs 14 residues. The CDR3 region is CASSIQRDYNEQFF. The CDR3 DNA follows: TGTGCCAGTAGTATCCAGCGGGATTACAATGAGCAGTTCTTC.

V usage is TRBV5-1 and J usage is TRBJ1-1; D may be TRBD1 (6 bases). Between the trimmed V and J ends, which lost 4 bases and 1 base, there was a span of 32 bases. The CDR3 is made up of 21 amino acids. Per germline, CDR1 SGHRS and CDR2 YFSETQ. The CDR3 protein is CASSPRFPGVATGEPNTEAFF. CDR3 DNA sequence: TGCGCCAGCAGCCCCCGTTTCCCAGGGGTCGCGACAGGAGAACCGAACACTGAAGCTTTCTTT.

The rearrangement joins TRBV7-2 to TRBJ2-2; no firm D call. V lost 6 bases and J 0 bases, leaving 8 bases between the germline ends. Germline loops: CDR1 SGHTA, CDR2 FQGNSA. The CDR3 has 14 residues. This CDR3 is CASRKEPNTGELFF. The CDR3, as DNA: TGTGCCAGCAGGAAGGAGCCGAACACCGGGGAGCTGTTTTTT.

This rearrangement joins TRBV7-2 to TRBJ1-2; unclear D gene. V gave up 2 bases and J gave up 6 bases, with 22 bases separating them. This CDR3 is built from 17 residues. Germline CDR1 and CDR2: SGHTA and FQGNSA. CDR3 in amino acids: CASSLFFSAGIRNGYTF. In DNA, the CDR3 is TGTGCCAGCAGCTTATTTTTCTCGGCAGGCATACGAAATGGCTACACCTTC.